A single sample is the source of the 22 T cell receptor beta chains below, sequenced in a study of T-cell memory formation after mild COVID-19. TCRdb redid the calling of the 5' RACE reads with MiXCR, one entry per CDR3 protein. The table shows 300,000 to 400,000 distinct CDR3 sequences, with about an eighth occurring only once. Sequencing input: PBMCs or a T cell subset sorted from them (not recorded which). These receptors were collected from a man younger than 35 who had mild COVID-19 (a few samples of this study predate the infection). Cell type and time point are not known.

This clonotype was observed a few times. The chain uses TRBV18 and TRBJ1-5, with 10 bases identical to TRBD1. There are 17 residues in the CDR3. The J segment lost 5 bases and the V segment lost 3 bases, leaving 10 bases of the junction unmatched. Germline V CDR1 and CDR2: KGHSH, LQKENI. CDR3 sequence (DNA): TGTGCCAGCTCACCTCGACAGGGGGCTCACTATTATCAGCCCCAGCATTTT. Translating it yields CASSPRQGAHYYQPQHF.

This clonotype was detected many times. The rearrangement uses TRBV6-5 and TRBJ2-3; D is unclear. CDR3 length equals 13 residues. The V end lost 5 bases, the J end lost 5 bases, and 11 bases lay between the germline ends. Germline-derived CDR1 and CDR2 are MNHEY and SVGAGI. The CDR3 nucleotides are TGTGCCAGCAGTGGTCGGACCCGAGATACGCAGTATTTT. It specifies CASSGRTRDTQYF.

This clonotype was seen only a few times. The rearrangement links TRBV6-5 to TRBJ1-2; perhaps TRBD1 as D (5 bases). The CDR3 extends over 13 amino acids. With 6 bases removed from V and 3 bases from J, the gap between germline ends came to 11 bases. Germline lookup yields CDR1 MNHEY and CDR2 SVGAGI. Here the CDR3 DNA reads TGTGCCAGCAGGGGAATGGGGGACTATGGCTACACCTTC. Encoded protein: CASRGMGDYGYTF.

This clonotype was seen a few times. The gene calls are TRBV4-3 and TRBJ2-7, with 7 bases that match TRBD1. The CDR3 loop spans 15 amino acids. J gave up 5 bases and V 4 bases, and 11 bases lay outside the gene matches. Germline CDR1 is LGHNA and CDR2 is YSLEER. The CDR3 loop reads CASSPKDRSYDEQYF. Here the CDR3 DNA reads TGCGCCAGCAGCCCCAAGGACAGGAGTTATGACGAGCAGTACTTC.

This clonotype was seen a few times. CDR3 protein: CASSPGLTSGESYEQYF. In nucleotides, the CDR3 is TGCGCCAGCAGCCCGGGCCTTACTAGCGGGGAATCCTACGAGCAGTACTTC. The rearrangement joins TRBV4-1 to TRBJ2-7; 10 positions agree with TRBD2. The CDR3 consists of 17 residues. Germline V gives CDR1 MGHRA, CDR2 YSYEKL. J was trimmed by 1 base and V by 4 bases; bases with no gene match: 10.

This clonotype has only a few counts. The chain recombines TRBV5-1 with TRBJ2-2; D gene uncertain. The germline V gene has CDR1 SGHRS and CDR2 YFSETQ. The CDR3 is made up of 19 amino acids. Trimming took 0 bases from V and 0 from J, leaving 18 bases between them. The CDR3 sequence: CASSLALSVPEANTGELFF. In nucleotides, the CDR3 is TGCGCCAGCAGCTTGGCCCTTTCGGTACCCGAGGCGAACACCGGGGAGCTGTTTTTT. Full variable domain (outside the CDR3, taken from reference TRBV5-1 and TRBJ2-2): KAGVTQTPRYLIKTRGQQVTLSCSPISGHRSVSWYQQTPGQGLQFLFEYFSETQRNKGNFPGRFSGRQFSNSRSEMNVSTLELGDSALYLCASSLALSVPEANTGELFFGEGSRLTVL.

This clonotype was picked up a small number of times. V and J are TRBV4-2 and TRBJ2-3; D is uncertain. The germline CDR1 and CDR2 sequences are LGHNA and YNFKEQ. This CDR3 is built from 12 residues. Trimming removed 0 bases at V and 6 bases at J, with 4 bases between. Here the CDR3 reads CASSQDFDTQYF. The CDR3 DNA sequence: TGTGCCAGCAGCCAAGATTTCGATACGCAGTATTTT.

The V call is TRBV3-1, the J call TRBJ2-3; D gene unclear. The CDR3 has 13 residues. V lost 1 base and J lost 10, with 12 bases in between. Germline V lookup: CDR1 LGHDT, CDR2 YNNKEL (reference sequence). The CDR3 DNA sequence: TGTGCCAGCAGCCAAGGGAACGCCCCTCCGCAGTATTTT. Residues: CASSQGNAPPQYF.

This clonotype came up a few times. The chain employs TRBV5-1 and TRBJ1-2, with D unresolved. There are 17 residues in the CDR3. V was trimmed by 2 bases and J by 2 bases, leaving 19 bases between them. CDR1 SGHRS and CDR2 YFSETQ come from the germline V gene. The CDR3 reads CASSFNLGRGSNYGYTF. DNA of the CDR3: TGCGCCAGCAGCTTCAATCTGGGTAGAGGATCAAACTATGGCTACACCTTC.

This clonotype was detected ten times or more. This chain links TRBV18 with TRBJ1-1; D possibly corresponds to TRBD1 (6 bases). Germline CDR1 is KGHSH and CDR2 is LQKENI. The V end lost 3 bases, the J end lost 1 base, and 9 bases lay between the germline ends. The CDR3 has 14 amino acids. The chain's CDR3 is CASSPGHSNTEAFF. DNA for the CDR3: TGTGCCAGCTCACCGGGACATTCGAACACTGAAGCTTTCTTT.

This clonotype appeared a few times. The gene calls are TRBV19 and TRBJ2-5; TRBD2 aligns across 7 bases. The junction had 9 bases not matched to a gene; V was cut back by 3 bases and J by 5 bases. In germline, CDR1 is LNHDA, CDR2 SQIVND (reference sequence). There are 15 residues in the CDR3. CDR3: CASSILIGSGETQYF. The CDR3 DNA sequence: TGTGCCAGTAGTATCCTTATCGGTAGCGGGGAGACCCAGTACTTC. The whole variable domain, remainder taken from reference TRBV19 and TRBJ2-5, is DGGITQSPKYLFRKEGQNVTLSCEQNLNHDAMYWYRQDPGQGLRLIYYSQIVNDFQKGDIAEGYSVSREKKESFPLTVTSAQKNPTAFYLCASSILIGSGETQYFGPGTRLLVL.

The V gene is TRBV28, the J gene TRBJ1-5; 8 nucleotides align to TRBD1. This CDR3 comprises 15 residues. Germline lookup yields CDR1 MDHEN and CDR2 SYDVKM. Trimming took 6 bases from V and 2 from J; bases not matched to a gene: 6. Here the CDR3 DNA reads TGTGCCAGCAGGGACCAGGGGGCTGGCAATCAGCCCCAGCATTTT. It is translated as CASRDQGAGNQPQHF.

The rearrangement joins TRBV15 to TRBJ2-7, with D possibly called TRBD1 or TRBD2 (5 bases each). Trimming left V 0 bases short and J 6 bases short, with 9 bases between. The CDR3 length is 13 residues. Germline V gene lookup returns CDR1 LNHNV and CDR2 YYDKDF (reference sequence). In nucleotides, the CDR3 is TGTGCCACCAGCAGAGATCCGGGGACCGAGCAGTACTTC. Residues: CATSRDPGTEQYF.

The V gene is TRBV4-3, the J gene TRBJ2-7; 7 nucleotides line up with TRBD2. J was trimmed by 6 bases and V by 9 bases; bases with no gene match: 8. This CDR3 spans 12 amino acids. CDR1 and CDR2 (germline): LGHNA, YSLEER. CDR3 DNA: TGCGCCAGGTGGGGGGGTAGGGTCGAGCAGTACTTC. This translates into CARWGGRVEQYF.

This chain joins TRBV7-9 and TRBJ2-1; 9 bases agree with TRBD2. The CDR3 sequence is 15 residues long. V shed 1 base, J shed 2 bases, and the junction held 0 bases outside the gene matches. Germline CDR1 and CDR2: SEHNR and FQNEAQ (reference sequence). The DNA of the CDR3 is TGTGCCAGCAGCTTAGGCGGGAGGGCCTACAATGAGCAGTTCTTC. This sequence encodes CASSLGGRAYNEQFF.

This clonotype was counted only a few times. V is TRBV11-1 and J is TRBJ2-7; 8 bases map to TRBD1. Germline V gives CDR1 SGHAT, CDR2 FQDESV (reference sequence). V lost 5 bases and J lost 1; bases outside the gene matches: 4. The CDR3 runs 14 residues. This CDR3 reads CASSPRDRSYEQYV. The DNA of the CDR3 is TGTGCCAGCAGCCCGCGGGACAGGTCCTACGAGCAGTACGTC.

This chain's CDR3 is CATSVGLTTPETQYF. Written as DNA, the CDR3 is TGTGCCACCAGTGTAGGGTTGACTACACCCGAGACACAGTACTTC. The chain combines TRBV24-1 with TRBJ2-4; tentative D call: TRBD2 (5 bases). Germline V gives CDR1 KGHDR, CDR2 SFDVKD. V was clipped by 5 bases and J by 13 bases, with 23 bases between them. CDR3 size: 15 residues.

This clonotype was found a few times. The CDR3 is CASSQVGPNTGELFF. CDR3 in DNA: TGTGCCAGCAGCCAAGTCGGGCCTAACACCGGGGAGCTGTTTTTT. The chain has TRBV14 and TRBJ2-2; D gene unclear. Germline assignment: CDR1 SGHDN and CDR2 FVKESK. V was cut by 1 base and J by 2 bases, with 8 bases left in between. The CDR3 extends over 15 amino acids.

The genes are TRBV6-6 and TRBJ2-2; D is perhaps TRBD1 or TRBD2 (5 bases each). V was shortened by 8 bases and J by 1 base, with 11 bases between the two germline ends. Germline CDR1 MNHNY, CDR2 SVGAGI (reference sequence). CDR3 length: 14 amino acids. In DNA form, the CDR3 reads TGTGCCAGCGGTCGTGGGGGGAACACCGGGGAGCTGTTTTTT. Translating it yields CASGRGGNTGELFF.

The chain combines TRBV5-1 with TRBJ2-7; maybe TRBD1 (5 bases). The CDR3 extends over 13 amino acids. Germline CDR1 reads SGHRS; CDR2 reads YFSETQ. V lost 0 bases and J 6 bases, leaving 10 bases between the germline ends. The CDR3 spells CASSLAGRSEQYV. The CDR3 DNA is TGCGCCAGCAGCTTGGCAGGGCGAAGCGAGCAGTACGTC.

This clonotype has a handful of counts. The rearrangement links TRBV6-1 to TRBJ1-4; TRBD1 matches 7 bases. The CDR3 is 15 residues long. With 7 bases clipped from V and 6 bases from J, the junction kept 11 bases outside the gene matches. CDR1 and CDR2 from the germline V gene are MNHNS and SASEGT. For the CDR3, the DNA is TGTGCCAGCACCCCGGGGGAAGGGGGCGATGAAAAACTGTTTTTT. Its protein product is CASTPGEGGDEKLFF.

This clonotype has only a few counts. The rearrangement uses TRBV2 and TRBJ2-5; possibly TRBD2 for D (6 bases). This CDR3 has 11 amino acids. Trimming took 8 bases from V and 5 from J, leaving 9 bases between them. CDR1 is SNHLY, CDR2 FYNNEI, per germline. CDR3 in amino acids: CASGGMETQYF. In DNA, the CDR3 is TGTGCCAGCGGGGGGATGGAGACCCAGTACTTC.